This TCR beta chain was captured in a study of T cells in narcolepsy. About the study: Enrolled donors included narcolepsy type 1 or type 2 patients and healthy controls.

In regard to this clone: Its matching antigen is unknown.

Assay used: immunoSEQ multiplex PCR; TCRdb lists only in-frame clones, some missing. The sample yields about 34,000 clones, roughly 73% seen once. CDR1 SNHLY and CDR2 FYNNEI come from the germline V gene. The V gene lost 2 bases and the J gene lost 0 bases, with 10 bases spanning the gap. This CDR3 spans 15 amino acids. General observations from the study: Reportedly, autoreactive clonotypes were serially detected in patients' blood but not controls'. Comparing one patient's CSF and blood CD4+ clonotypes highlighted HCRT- and TRIB2-specific autoreactive clonotypes. Autoreactive clone sequences were missing from some blood memory CD4+ repertoires.

V and J are TRBV2 and TRBJ1-1, with D unresolved. Sequenced: CD45RA- memory CD4+ T cells from PBMCs. The sequence derives from a human donor with narcolepsy. The CDR3 loop reads CASSETQALNTEAFF. The CDR3, as DNA: TGTGCCAGCAGTGAAACGCAGGCTCTGAACACTGAAGCTTTCTTT.